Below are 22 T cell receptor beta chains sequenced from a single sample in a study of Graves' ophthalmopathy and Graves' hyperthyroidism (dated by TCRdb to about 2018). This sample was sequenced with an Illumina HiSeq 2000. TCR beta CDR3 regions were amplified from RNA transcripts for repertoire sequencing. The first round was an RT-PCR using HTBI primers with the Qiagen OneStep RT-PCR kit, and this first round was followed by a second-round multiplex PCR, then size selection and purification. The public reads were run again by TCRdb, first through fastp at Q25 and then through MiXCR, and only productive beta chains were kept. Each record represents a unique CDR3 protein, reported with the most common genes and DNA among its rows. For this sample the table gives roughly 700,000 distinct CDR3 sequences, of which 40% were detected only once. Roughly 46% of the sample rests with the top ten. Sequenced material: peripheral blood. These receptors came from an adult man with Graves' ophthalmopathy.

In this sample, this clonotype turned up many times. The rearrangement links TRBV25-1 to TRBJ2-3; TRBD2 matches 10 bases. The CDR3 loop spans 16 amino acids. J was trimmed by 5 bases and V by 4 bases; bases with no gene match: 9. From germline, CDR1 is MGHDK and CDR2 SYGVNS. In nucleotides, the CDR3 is TGTGCCAGCAGTGCCCCAGCGGGGGGGCATGGAGATACGCAGTATTTT. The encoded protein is CASSAPAGGHGDTQYF.

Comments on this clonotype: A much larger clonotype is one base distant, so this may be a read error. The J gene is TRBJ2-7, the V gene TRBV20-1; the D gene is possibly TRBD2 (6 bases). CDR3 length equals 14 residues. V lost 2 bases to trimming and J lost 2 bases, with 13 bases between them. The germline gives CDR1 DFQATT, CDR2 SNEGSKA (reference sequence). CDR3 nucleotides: TGCAGTGCTAGACCGCGGGGCAGAACCTACGAGCAGTACTTC. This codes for CSARPRGRTYEQYF.

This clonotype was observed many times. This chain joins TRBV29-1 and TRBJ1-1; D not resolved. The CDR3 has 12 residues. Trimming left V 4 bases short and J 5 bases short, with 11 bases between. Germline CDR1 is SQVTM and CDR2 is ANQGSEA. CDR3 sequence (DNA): TGCAGCGTTGTTGGACGGGGAACTGAAGCTTTCTTT. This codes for CSVVGRGTEAFF.

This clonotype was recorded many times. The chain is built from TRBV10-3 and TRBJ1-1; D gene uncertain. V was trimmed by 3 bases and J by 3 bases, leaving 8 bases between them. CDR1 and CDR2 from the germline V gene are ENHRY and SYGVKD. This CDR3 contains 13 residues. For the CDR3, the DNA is TGTGCCATCAGTGAATTAATGGACACTGAAGCTTTCTTT. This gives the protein CAISELMDTEAFF.

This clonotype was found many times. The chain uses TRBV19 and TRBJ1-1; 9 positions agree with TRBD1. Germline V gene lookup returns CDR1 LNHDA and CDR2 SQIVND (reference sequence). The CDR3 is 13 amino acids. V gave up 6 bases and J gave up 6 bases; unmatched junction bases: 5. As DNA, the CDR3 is TGTGCCAGTAGCTTACAGGGGGCCGCTGAAGCTTTCTTT. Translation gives CASSLQGAAEAFF.

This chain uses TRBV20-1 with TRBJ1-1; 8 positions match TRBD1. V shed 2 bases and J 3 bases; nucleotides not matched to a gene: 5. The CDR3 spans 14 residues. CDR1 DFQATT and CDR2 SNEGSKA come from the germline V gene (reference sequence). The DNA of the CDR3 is TGCAGTGCTAGACCTCAGGGGGCTCACACTGAAGCTTTCTTT. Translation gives CSARPQGAHTEAFF.

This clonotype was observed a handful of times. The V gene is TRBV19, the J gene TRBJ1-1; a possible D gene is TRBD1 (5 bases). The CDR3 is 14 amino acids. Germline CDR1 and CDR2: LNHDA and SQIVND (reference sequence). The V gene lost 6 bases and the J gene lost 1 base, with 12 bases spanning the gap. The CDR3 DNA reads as TGTGCCAGTAGGGGGGAGTGGGGGAACACTGAAGCTTTCTTT. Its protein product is CASRGEWGNTEAFF.

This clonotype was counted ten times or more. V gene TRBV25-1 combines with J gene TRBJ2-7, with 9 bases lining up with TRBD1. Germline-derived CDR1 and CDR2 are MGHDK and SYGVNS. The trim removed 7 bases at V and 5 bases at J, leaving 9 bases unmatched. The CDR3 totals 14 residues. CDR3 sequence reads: CASKPGQGFDEQYF. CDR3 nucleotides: TGTGCCAGCAAACCGGGACAGGGTTTCGACGAGCAGTACTTC.

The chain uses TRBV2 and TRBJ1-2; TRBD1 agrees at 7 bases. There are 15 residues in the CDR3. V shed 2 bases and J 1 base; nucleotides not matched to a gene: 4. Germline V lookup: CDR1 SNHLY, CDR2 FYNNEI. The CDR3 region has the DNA TGTGCCAGCAGTGAATGGGACAGTTATAACTATGGCTACACCTTC. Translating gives CASSEWDSYNYGYTF.

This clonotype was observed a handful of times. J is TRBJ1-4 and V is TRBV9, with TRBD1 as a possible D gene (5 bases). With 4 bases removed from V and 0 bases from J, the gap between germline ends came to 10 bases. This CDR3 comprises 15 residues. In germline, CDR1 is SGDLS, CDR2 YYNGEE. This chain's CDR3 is CASSSQGATNEKLFF. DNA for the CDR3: TGTGCCAGCAGCTCCCAGGGAGCAACTAATGAAAAACTGTTTTTT.

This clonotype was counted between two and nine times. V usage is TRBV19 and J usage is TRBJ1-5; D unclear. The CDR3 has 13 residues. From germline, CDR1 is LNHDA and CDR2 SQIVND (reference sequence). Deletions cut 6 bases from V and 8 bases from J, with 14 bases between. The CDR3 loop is CASSPNDGEPQHF. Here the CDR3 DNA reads TGTGCCAGTAGCCCGAATGACGGAGAGCCCCAGCATTTT. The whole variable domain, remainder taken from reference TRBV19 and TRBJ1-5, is DGGITQSPKYLFRKEGQNVTLSCEQNLNHDAMYWYRQDPGQGLRLIYYSQIVNDFQKGDIAEGYSVSREKKESFPLTVTSAQKNPTAFYLCASSPNDGEPQHFGDGTRLSIL.

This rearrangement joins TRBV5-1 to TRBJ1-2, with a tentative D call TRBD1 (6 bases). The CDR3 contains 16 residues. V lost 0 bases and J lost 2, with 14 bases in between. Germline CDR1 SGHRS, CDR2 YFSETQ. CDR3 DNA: TGCGCCAGCAGCTTGGAACGGGGGGCGCCGAACTATGGCTACACCTTC. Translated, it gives CASSLERGAPNYGYTF. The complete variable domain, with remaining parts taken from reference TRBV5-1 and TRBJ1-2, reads KAGVTQTPRYLIKTRGQQVTLSCSPISGHRSVSWYQQTPGQGLQFLFEYFSETQRNKGNFPGRFSGRQFSNSRSEMNVSTLELGDSALYLCASSLERGAPNYGYTFGSGTRLTVV.

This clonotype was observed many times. In nucleotides, the CDR3 is TGCGCCAGCAGAACTGACAGGGCCACTGAAGCTTTCTTT. Protein sequence: CASRTDRATEAFF. The chain uses TRBV5-1 and TRBJ1-1; 7 bases agree with TRBD1. Germline loops: CDR1 SGHRS, CDR2 YFSETQ. J gave up 4 bases and V 5 bases, and 5 bases lay outside the gene matches. This CDR3 comprises 13 residues. Full variable domain (remainder filled in from reference TRBV5-1 and TRBJ1-1): KAGVTQTPRYLIKTRGQQVTLSCSPISGHRSVSWYQQTPGQGLQFLFEYFSETQRNKGNFPGRFSGRQFSNSRSEMNVSTLELGDSALYLCASRTDRATEAFFGQGTRLTVV.

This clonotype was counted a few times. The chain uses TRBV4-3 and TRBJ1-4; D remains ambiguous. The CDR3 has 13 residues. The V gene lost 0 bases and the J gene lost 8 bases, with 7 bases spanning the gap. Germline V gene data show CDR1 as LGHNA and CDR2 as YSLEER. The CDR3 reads CASSQDLWEKLFF. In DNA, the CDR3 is TGCGCCAGCAGCCAAGATCTGTGGGAAAAACTGTTTTTT.

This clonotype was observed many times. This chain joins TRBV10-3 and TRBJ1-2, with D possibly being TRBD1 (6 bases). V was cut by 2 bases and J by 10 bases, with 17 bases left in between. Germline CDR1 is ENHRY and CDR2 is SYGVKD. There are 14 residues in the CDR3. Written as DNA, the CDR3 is TGTGCCATCAGTGAGGAGGGGGAACAGGACGACTACACCTTC. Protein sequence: CAISEEGEQDDYTF.

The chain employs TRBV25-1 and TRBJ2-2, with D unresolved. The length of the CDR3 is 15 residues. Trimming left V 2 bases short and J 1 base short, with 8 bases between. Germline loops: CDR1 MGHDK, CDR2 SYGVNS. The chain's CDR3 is CASSEVDQNTGELFF. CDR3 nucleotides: TGTGCCAGCAGTGAAGTCGACCAGAACACCGGGGAGCTGTTTTTT.

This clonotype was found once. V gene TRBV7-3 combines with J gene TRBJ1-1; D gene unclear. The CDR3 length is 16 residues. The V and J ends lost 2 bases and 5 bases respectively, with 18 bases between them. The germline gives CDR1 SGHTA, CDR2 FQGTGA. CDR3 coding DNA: TGTGCCAGCAGCTTAGGTCAGGCCCCCCCCCTGACTGAAGCTTTCTTT. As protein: CASSLGQAPPLTEAFF.

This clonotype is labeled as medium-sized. CDR3 in DNA: TGCAGCGTTGAACCTCAGGGGATAGGGGACTATGGCTACACCTTC. It encodes CSVEPQGIGDYGYTF. The chain couples TRBV29-1 to TRBJ1-2; D perhaps matches TRBD1 (6 bases). Trimming shortened V by 2 bases and J by 3 bases, and 16 bases separated the two germline ends. CDR1 and CDR2 (germline): SQVTM, ANQGSEA. This CDR3 spans 15 amino acids.

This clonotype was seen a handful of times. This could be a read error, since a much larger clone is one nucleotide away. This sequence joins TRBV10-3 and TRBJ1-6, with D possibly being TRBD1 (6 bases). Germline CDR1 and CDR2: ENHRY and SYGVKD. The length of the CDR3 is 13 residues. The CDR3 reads CASSSQGNSPLHF. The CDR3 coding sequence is TGTGCCAGCAGTTCCCAGGGGAATTCACCCCTCCACTTT.

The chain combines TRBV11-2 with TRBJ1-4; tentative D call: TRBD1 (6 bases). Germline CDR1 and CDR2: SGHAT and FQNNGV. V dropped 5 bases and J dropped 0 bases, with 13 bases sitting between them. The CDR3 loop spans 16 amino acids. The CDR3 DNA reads TGTGCCAGCAGCCGGCTACAGGGATCAACTAATGAAAAACTGTTTTTT. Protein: CASSRLQGSTNEKLFF. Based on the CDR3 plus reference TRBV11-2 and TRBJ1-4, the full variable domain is EAGVAQSPRYKIIEKRQSVAFWCNPISGHATLYWYQQILGQGPKLLIQFQNNGVVDDSQLPKDRFSAERLKGVDSTLKIQPAKLEDSAVYLCASSRLQGSTNEKLFFGSGTQLSVL.

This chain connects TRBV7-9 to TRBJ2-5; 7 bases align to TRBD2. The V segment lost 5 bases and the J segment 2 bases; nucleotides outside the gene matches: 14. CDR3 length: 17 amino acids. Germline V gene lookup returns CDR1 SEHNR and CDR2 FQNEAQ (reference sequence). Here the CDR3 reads CASSQDTSGTIQETQYF. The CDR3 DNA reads TGTGCCAGCAGCCAGGATACCTCCGGGACTATACAAGAGACCCAGTACTTC.

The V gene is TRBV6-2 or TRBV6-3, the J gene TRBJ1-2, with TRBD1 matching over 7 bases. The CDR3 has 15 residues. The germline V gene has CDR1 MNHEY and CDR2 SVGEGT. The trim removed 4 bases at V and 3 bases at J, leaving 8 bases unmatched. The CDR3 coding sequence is TGTGCCAGCAGTTTCGCGGGACAGACCCACTATGGCTACACCTTC. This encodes CASSFAGQTHYGYTF.